The following is a T cell receptor beta chain sequence with its context. The sample holds other DNA sequences that translate to the same CDR3. This sample is part of a study of control samples from healthy donors and cancer patients. TCRdb keeps only in-frame clones here, not all; method: immunoSEQ multiplex PCR. Counted here are some 150,000 clones, about 94% occurring once; the ten biggest clones make up around 15%. The CDR3 sequence is 13 residues long. Trimming removed 5 bases from V and 1 base from J, with 7 bases in between. Germline loops: CDR1 SEHNR, CDR2 FQNEAQ (reference sequence). This clonotype was obtained from a man aged 55 to 70 with colorectal cancer. The chain carries TRBV7-9 and TRBJ2-3; a weak D match, TRBD1 (5 bases). Sequencing was done on a sample of PBMCs. As DNA, the CDR3 is TGTGCCAGCAGCCTACAGGGCACAGATACGCAGTATTTT. This encodes CASSLQGTDTQYF.